Here is one TCR beta chain with its context. Sequencing was performed with immunoSEQ multiplex PCR; in TCRdb, only in-frame clones are kept and a portion is missing. This sample has some 210,000 clones; 84% occur once, and the top ten carry around 5.5%. CDR1 and CDR2 (germline): SGHRS, YFSETQ. The CDR3 length is 19 residues. Trimming took 1 base from V and 0 from J; bases not matched to a gene: 12. This sample stems from a study of blood T cell repertoires in COVID-19. Background on the study: The United States, Italy and Spain provided the acute and convalescent COVID-19 samples.

J is TRBJ1-4 and V is TRBV5-1; 7 bases match TRBD1. The clonotype was recovered from a woman in her sixties or seventies with active or convalescent COVID-19. Sequencing was performed on peripheral blood. The CDR3 spells CASSLFQPGQLSTNEKLFF. For the CDR3, the DNA is TGCGCCAGCAGCTTGTTTCAACCGGGACAGCTGTCAACTAATGAAAAACTGTTTTTT. Full variable domain (remainder filled in from reference TRBV5-1 and TRBJ1-4): KAGVTQTPRYLIKTRGQQVTLSCSPISGHRSVSWYQQTPGQGLQFLFEYFSETQRNKGNFPGRFSGRQFSNSRSEMNVSTLELGDSALYLCASSLFQPGQLSTNEKLFFGSGTQLSVL.